Presented here are 21 T cell receptor beta chains from one specimen sequenced in a study of identical twins (dated by TCRdb to about 2016). The library came from 5' RACE. Instrument on record: Illumina HiSeq 2000. Using fastp trimming at Q25 and MiXCR clonotype assembly, TCRdb reanalyzed the public sequencing data and kept in-frame beta chains. Every entry covers one CDR3 protein and lists the most common genes and DNA from its rows. This sample holds 690,000 or so distinct CDR3 sequences; around 6% were observed only once. Around 2% of the sample is held by the ten biggest clonotypes. Source material: naive T cells sorted from blood. In the paper's terms, the cell subset or site label means: cells isolated with a human naive T-cell isolation kit. These receptors were collected from a man younger than 35 in good health.

The CDR3 region is CASSGRQGMFSDTGELFF. CDR3 nucleotide sequence: TGCGCCAGCAGCGGCCGACAGGGGATGTTTTCGGACACCGGGGAGCTGTTTTTT. The chain joins TRBV5-1 to TRBJ2-2; 8 bases are shared with TRBD1. Germline CDR1 is SGHRS and CDR2 is YFSETQ. Trimming cost V 4 bases and J 3 bases; bases outside gene matches: 14. The CDR3 contains 18 residues.

This clonotype has at least ten counts. This rearrangement joins TRBV12-3 or TRBV12-4 to TRBJ2-1, with 10 nucleotides matching TRBD2. Losses at the gene ends were 7 bases for V and 8 bases for J; bases not matched to a gene: 11. The CDR3 sequence is 15 residues long. For the CDR3, the DNA is TGTGCCAGCACCTTTGAGAGCGGGAGGGCTGATGAGCAGTTCTTC. Translation: CASTFESGRADEQFF.

This clonotype was observed many times. This chain connects TRBV20-1 to TRBJ2-3; a weak D match, TRBD2 (5 bases). V was clipped by 1 base and J by 5 bases, with 7 bases between them. Germline loops: CDR1 DFQATT, CDR2 SNEGSKA (reference sequence). This CDR3 contains 12 residues. DNA of the CDR3: TGCAGTGCTAGAGGTGCGGGAGATACGCAGTATTTT. This sequence encodes CSARGAGDTQYF.

This clonotype was seen ten or more times. This chain links TRBV5-1 with TRBJ2-5, with unresolved D. This CDR3 is built from 12 residues. Trimming left V 4 bases short and J 2 bases short, with 6 bases between. The germline V gene has CDR1 SGHRS and CDR2 YFSETQ. CDR3 in DNA: TGCGCCAGCAGCATCGGGCAAGAGACCCAGTACTTC. Its translation is CASSIGQETQYF.

The chain combines TRBV11-3 with TRBJ2-1; D gene uncertain. Germline V CDR1 and CDR2: SGHNT, YENEEA. Deletions cut 4 bases from V and 12 bases from J, with 13 bases between. The CDR3 spans 12 residues. CDR3 DNA: TGTGCCAGCAGCTCCCTAGAAGTAGGGCAGTTCTTC. It encodes CASSSLEVGQFF.

The chain is built from TRBV7-9 and TRBJ2-3; 7 nucleotides match TRBD2. Trimming removed 6 bases from V and 1 base from J; junction bases left unmatched: 7. Germline assignment: CDR1 SEHNR and CDR2 FQNEAQ (reference sequence). The CDR3 runs 15 residues. The CDR3 protein is CASRRAGEGTDTQYF. CDR3 DNA sequence: TGTGCCAGCAGGCGGGCGGGAGAGGGCACAGATACGCAGTATTTT.

This clonotype was seen more than once but under ten times. This chain connects TRBV12-3 or TRBV12-4 to TRBJ1-5; weak D call: TRBD1 (5 bases). Trimming pared 5 bases from V and 0 bases from J, leaving 14 bases between. The CDR3 has 16 amino acids. CDR3 coding DNA: TGTGCCAGCAGTGCGACGGACACATATAGCAATCAGCCCCAGCATTTT. As protein: CASSATDTYSNQPQHF.

This clonotype was recorded at least ten times. As DNA, the CDR3 is TGCAGCGTTGAAGATCGGGGACAGGGGGCAAACACTGAAGCTTTCTTT. This gives the protein CSVEDRGQGANTEAFF. J is TRBJ1-1 and V is TRBV29-1; 12 bases map to TRBD1. CDR3 length: 16 amino acids. From germline, CDR1 is SQVTM and CDR2 ANQGSEA. V lost 0 bases, J lost 2 bases, and 4 bases stayed unmatched.

The sample holds many counts of this clonotype. The chain is built from TRBV7-3 and TRBJ1-1; D gene unclear. The CDR3 extends over 12 amino acids. CDR1 is SGHTA and CDR2 is FQGTGA in the germline V gene. Deletions cut 9 bases from V and 5 bases from J, with 13 bases between. The DNA of the CDR3 is TGTGCCAGTGCGGCACCTAATACTGAAGCTTTCTTT. Protein sequence: CASAAPNTEAFF.

The table lists this clonotype with a few counts. As DNA, the CDR3 is TGTGCCACCAGTCCCCGGGACAGGAGCTACGAGCAGTACTTC. Residues: CATSPRDRSYEQYF. This chain links TRBV24-1 with TRBJ2-7; TRBD1 matches at 8 bases. CDR1 and CDR2 (germline): KGHDR, SFDVKD. The CDR3 spans 14 residues. With V trimmed by 6 bases and J by 3 bases, 6 bases remained unmatched.

J is TRBJ2-7 and V is TRBV18; 9 bases map to TRBD1. The germline V gene encodes CDR1 KGHSH and CDR2 LQKENI. CDR3 length equals 15 residues. After removal of 3 bases from V and 3 bases from J, the junction contained 6 bases not matched to a gene. CDR3 residues: CASSPRDREVYEQYF. The CDR3 DNA follows: TGTGCCAGCTCACCGAGGGACAGGGAGGTCTACGAGCAGTACTTC.

Remarks on this clonotype: Possible read error: a much larger clone is one base away. J is TRBJ2-7 and V is TRBV6-1, with D possibly being TRBD1 (6 bases). V dropped 6 bases and J dropped 3 bases, with 15 bases sitting between them. CDR3 size: 14 residues. Germline assignment: CDR1 MNHNS and CDR2 SASEGT. CDR3 nucleotide sequence: TGTGCCAGCAGGGGCGGACAGTCCTACTACGAGCAGTACTTC. It encodes CASRGGQSYYEQYF.

This clonotype occurred many times. V is TRBV7-2 and J is TRBJ1-2; TRBD1 agrees at 10 bases. The CDR3 has 15 amino acids. Germline trimming cut 5 bases from V and 5 bases from J; bases unmatched to any gene: 8. Germline values: CDR1 SGHTA, CDR2 FQGNSA. CDR3 sequence (DNA): TGTGCCAGCAGCACGGACAGGGGGATATTTTATGGCTACACCTTC. This codes for CASSTDRGIFYGYTF.

This clonotype was counted at least ten times. V and J are TRBV20-1 and TRBJ2-2; TRBD2 aligns across 7 bases. Per germline, CDR1 DFQATT and CDR2 SNEGSKA (reference sequence). After removal of 1 base from V and 3 bases from J, the junction contained 5 bases not matched to a gene. The CDR3 has 15 amino acids. The CDR3 DNA reads TGCAGTGCTAGAGGGGGAGGGAGGTACACCGGGGAGCTGTTTTTT. Its translation: CSARGGGRYTGELFF.

This clonotype occurred many times. The rearrangement links TRBV7-9 to TRBJ2-1; weak D call: TRBD2 (6 bases). The CDR3 extends over 15 amino acids. The V end was cut by 5 bases, the J end by 1 base, with 12 bases between. Germline CDR1 and CDR2: SEHNR and FQNEAQ (reference sequence). DNA for the CDR3: TGTGCCAGCAGCAACGGACTACCTTCCTACAATGAGCAGTTCTTC. Protein sequence: CASSNGLPSYNEQFF.

This clonotype was detected ten times or more. This sequence joins TRBV20-1 and TRBJ2-5; 9 bases agree with TRBD1. V dropped 2 bases and J dropped 2; count of bases not matched to a gene: 6. CDR3 size: 15 residues. The V gene's germline CDR1 is DFQATT and CDR2 SNEGSKA (reference sequence). The chain's CDR3 is CSARTGGSLQETQYF. CDR3 DNA: TGCAGTGCTAGAACAGGGGGCTCCCTGCAAGAGACCCAGTACTTC.

This clonotype occurred a few times. The genes are TRBV5-1 and TRBJ2-1, with D perhaps matching TRBD2 (5 bases). Trimming cost V 0 bases and J 12 bases, with 10 bases left between them. The CDR3 spans 12 residues. Germline lookup yields CDR1 SGHRS and CDR2 YFSETQ. CDR3 region: CASSLGTSPQFF. The CDR3 DNA sequence: TGCGCCAGCAGCTTGGGAACTAGTCCGCAGTTCTTC.

This clonotype was seen at least ten times. The chain recombines TRBV12-3 or TRBV12-4 with TRBJ2-1, with D maybe TRBD2 (6 bases). Trimming stripped 6 bases from V and 8 bases from J, with 17 bases between. This CDR3 has 14 residues. Here the CDR3 reads CASRPSAGSHEQFF. The CDR3 nucleotides read TGTGCCAGCAGGCCATCTGCGGGATCCCATGAGCAGTTCTTC.

This clonotype has just a few counts. The chain employs TRBV20-1 and TRBJ2-1; D ambiguous. The germline V gene has CDR1 DFQATT and CDR2 SNEGSKA (reference sequence). V shed 6 bases and J shed 7 bases, with 28 bases lying between them. This CDR3 spans 17 amino acids. Written as DNA, the CDR3 is TGCAGTGCGACCGATGCTCTGCGGCGCACCCTCAAAAATGAGCAGTTCTTC. Protein sequence: CSATDALRRTLKNEQFF.

J is TRBJ2-7 and V is TRBV24-1; possible D gene TRBD1, 5 bases. Germline CDR1 is KGHDR and CDR2 is SFDVKD. V was clipped by 0 bases and J by 2 bases, with 13 bases between them. CDR3 length equals 16 residues. In DNA, the CDR3 is TGTGCCACCAGTGATTTGATCCAGGACACGACCTACGAGCAGTACGTC. Encoded protein: CATSDLIQDTTYEQYV.

This clonotype was counted ten times or more. This chain joins TRBV18 and TRBJ1-5; D is unclear. From germline, CDR1 is KGHSH and CDR2 LQKENI. V was trimmed by 3 bases and J by 6 bases, leaving 12 bases between them. There are 14 residues in the CDR3. This CDR3 is CASSPQERGQPQHF. The CDR3 DNA follows: TGTGCCAGCTCACCTCAGGAACGGGGTCAGCCCCAGCATTTT.